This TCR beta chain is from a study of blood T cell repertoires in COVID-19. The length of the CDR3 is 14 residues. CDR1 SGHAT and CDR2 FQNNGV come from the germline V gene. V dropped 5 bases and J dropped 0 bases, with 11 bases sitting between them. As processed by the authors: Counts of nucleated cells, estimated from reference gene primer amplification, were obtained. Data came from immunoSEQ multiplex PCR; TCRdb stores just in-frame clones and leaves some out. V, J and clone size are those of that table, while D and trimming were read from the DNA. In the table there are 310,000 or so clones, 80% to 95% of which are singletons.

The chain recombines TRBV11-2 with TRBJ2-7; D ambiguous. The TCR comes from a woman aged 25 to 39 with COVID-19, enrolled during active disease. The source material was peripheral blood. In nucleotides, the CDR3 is TGTGCCAGCAGCAAATTCCGGAGCTCCTACGAGCAGTACTTC. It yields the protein CASSKFRSSYEQYF.